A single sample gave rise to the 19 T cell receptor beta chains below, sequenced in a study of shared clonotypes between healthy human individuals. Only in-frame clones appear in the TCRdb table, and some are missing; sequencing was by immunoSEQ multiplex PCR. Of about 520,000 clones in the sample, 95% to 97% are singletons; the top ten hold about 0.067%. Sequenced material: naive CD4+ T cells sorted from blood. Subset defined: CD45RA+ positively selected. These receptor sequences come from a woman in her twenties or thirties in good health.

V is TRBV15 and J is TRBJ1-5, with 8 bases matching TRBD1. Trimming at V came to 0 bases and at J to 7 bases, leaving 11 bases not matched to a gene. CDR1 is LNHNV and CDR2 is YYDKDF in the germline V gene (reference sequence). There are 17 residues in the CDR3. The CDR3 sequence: CATSREKIRQGNQPQHF. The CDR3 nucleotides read TGTGCCACCAGCAGAGAAAAGATTCGACAGGGGAACCAGCCCCAGCATTTT.

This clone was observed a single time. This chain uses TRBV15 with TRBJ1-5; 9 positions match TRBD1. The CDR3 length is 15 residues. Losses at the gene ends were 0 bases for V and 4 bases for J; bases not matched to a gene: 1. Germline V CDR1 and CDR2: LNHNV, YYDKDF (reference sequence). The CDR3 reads CATSRDGTGNQPQHF. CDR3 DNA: TGTGCCACCAGCAGAGATGGGACAGGGAATCAGCCCCAGCATTTT. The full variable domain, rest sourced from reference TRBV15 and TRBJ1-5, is DAMVIQNPRYQVTQFGKPVTLSCSQTLNHNVMYWYQQKSSQAPKLLFHYYDKDFNNEADTPDNFQSRRPNTSFCFLDIRSPGLGDTAMYLCATSRDGTGNQPQHFGDGTRLSIL.

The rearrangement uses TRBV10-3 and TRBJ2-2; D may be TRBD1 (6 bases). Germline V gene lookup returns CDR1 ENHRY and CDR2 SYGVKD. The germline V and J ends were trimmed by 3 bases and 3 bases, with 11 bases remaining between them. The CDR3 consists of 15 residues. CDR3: CAISEYPGDTGELFF. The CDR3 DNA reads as TGTGCCATCAGTGAATATCCAGGGGACACCGGGGAGCTGTTTTTT.

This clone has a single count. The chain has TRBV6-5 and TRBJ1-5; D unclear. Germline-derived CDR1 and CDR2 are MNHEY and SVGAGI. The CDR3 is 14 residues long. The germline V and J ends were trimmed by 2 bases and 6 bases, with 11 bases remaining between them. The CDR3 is CASSYGPGGQPQHF. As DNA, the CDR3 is TGTGCCAGCAGTTACGGGCCGGGCGGTCAGCCCCAGCATTTT.

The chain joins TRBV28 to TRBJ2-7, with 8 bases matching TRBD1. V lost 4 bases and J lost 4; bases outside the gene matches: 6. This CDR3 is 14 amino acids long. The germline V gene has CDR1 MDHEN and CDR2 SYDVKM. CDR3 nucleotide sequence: TGTGCCAGCAGTTCTGGACAGGGACGTTACGAGCAGTACTTC. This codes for CASSSGQGRYEQYF.

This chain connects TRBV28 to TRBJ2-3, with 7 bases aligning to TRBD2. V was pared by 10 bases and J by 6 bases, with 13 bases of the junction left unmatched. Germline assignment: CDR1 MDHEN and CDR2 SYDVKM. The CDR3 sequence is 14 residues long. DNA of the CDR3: TGTGCCACGTATCCGGGGGGTACGACTGATACGCAGTATTTT. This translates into CATYPGGTTDTQYF. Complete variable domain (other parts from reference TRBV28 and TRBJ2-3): DVKVTQSSRYLVKRTGEKVFLECVQDMDHENMFWYRQDPGLGLRLIYFSYDVKMKEKGDIPEGYSVSREKKERFSLILESASTNQTSMYLCATYPGGTTDTQYFGPGTRLTVL.

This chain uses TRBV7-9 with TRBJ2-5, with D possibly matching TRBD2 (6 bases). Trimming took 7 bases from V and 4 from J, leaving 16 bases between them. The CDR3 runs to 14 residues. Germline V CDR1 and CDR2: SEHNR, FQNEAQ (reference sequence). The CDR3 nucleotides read TGTGCCAGCACCACCGACCAGGGAGGAGAGACCCAGTACTTC. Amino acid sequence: CASTTDQGGETQYF.

The CDR3 DNA is TGTGCCAGCAGCCCCTACGCCACCGGGGCCTTATCAACCTACGAGCAGTACTTC. Translation gives CASSPYATGALSTYEQYF. The chain recombines TRBV7-2 with TRBJ2-7; tentatively, D is TRBD1 or TRBD2 (5 bases each). This CDR3 spans 18 amino acids. With 5 bases removed from V and 2 bases from J, the gap between germline ends came to 25 bases. CDR1 SGHTA and CDR2 FQGNSA come from the germline V gene.

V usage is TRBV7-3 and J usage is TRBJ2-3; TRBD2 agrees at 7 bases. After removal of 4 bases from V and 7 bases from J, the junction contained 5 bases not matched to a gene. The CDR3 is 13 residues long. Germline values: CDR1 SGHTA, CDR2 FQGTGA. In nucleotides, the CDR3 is TGTGCCAGCAGCTGGGGGGGTGGCAATACGCAGTATTTT. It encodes CASSWGGGNTQYF.

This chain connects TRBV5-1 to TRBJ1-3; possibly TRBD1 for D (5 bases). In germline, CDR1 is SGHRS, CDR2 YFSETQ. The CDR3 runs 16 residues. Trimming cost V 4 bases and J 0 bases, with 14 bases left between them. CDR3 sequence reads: CASSQETVFSGNTIYF. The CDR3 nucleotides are TGCGCCAGCAGCCAAGAGACAGTATTCTCTGGAAACACCATATATTTT.

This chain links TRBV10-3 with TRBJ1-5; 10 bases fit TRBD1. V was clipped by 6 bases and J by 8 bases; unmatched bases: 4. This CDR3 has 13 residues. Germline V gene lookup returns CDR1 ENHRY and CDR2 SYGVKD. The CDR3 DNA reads TGTGCCATCAGCGGACAGGGGGTAGAGCCCCAGCATTTT. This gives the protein CAISGQGVEPQHF.

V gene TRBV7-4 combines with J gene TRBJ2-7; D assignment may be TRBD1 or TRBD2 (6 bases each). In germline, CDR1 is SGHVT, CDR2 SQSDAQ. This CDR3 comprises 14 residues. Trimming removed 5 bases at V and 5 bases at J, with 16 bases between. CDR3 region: CASSLGGRGHEQYF. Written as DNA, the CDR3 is TGTGCCAGCAGCCTGGGGGGCAGGGGCCACGAGCAGTACTTC.

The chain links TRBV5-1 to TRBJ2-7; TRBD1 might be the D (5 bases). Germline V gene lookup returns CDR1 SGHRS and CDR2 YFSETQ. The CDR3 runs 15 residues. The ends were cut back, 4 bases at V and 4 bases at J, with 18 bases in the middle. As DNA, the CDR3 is TGCGCCAGCAGCGAAGGGGCGCCCCCAGAATACGAGCAGTACTTC. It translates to CASSEGAPPEYEQYF.

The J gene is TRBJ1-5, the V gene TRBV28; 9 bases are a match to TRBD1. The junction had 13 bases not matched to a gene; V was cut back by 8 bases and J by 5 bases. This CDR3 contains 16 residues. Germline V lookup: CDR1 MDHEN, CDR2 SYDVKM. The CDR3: CASFPGQGLVYQPQHF. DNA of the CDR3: TGTGCCAGCTTTCCGGGACAGGGTTTGGTCTATCAGCCCCAGCATTTT. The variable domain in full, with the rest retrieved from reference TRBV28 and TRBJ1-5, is DVKVTQSSRYLVKRTGEKVFLECVQDMDHENMFWYRQDPGLGLRLIYFSYDVKMKEKGDIPEGYSVSREKKERFSLILESASTNQTSMYLCASFPGQGLVYQPQHFGDGTRLSIL.

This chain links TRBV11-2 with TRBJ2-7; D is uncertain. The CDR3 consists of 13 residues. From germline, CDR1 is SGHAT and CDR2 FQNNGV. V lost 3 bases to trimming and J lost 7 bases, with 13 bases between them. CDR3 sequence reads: CASSFTELAEQYF. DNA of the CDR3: TGTGCCAGCAGCTTCACTGAGTTGGCTGAGCAGTACTTC.

Here the CDR3 DNA reads TGTGCCAGCAGCTTAGGACCGGACCGAGTGGCCTACGAGCAGTACTTC. This encodes CASSLGPDRVAYEQYF. J is TRBJ2-7 and V is TRBV5-4; D is ambiguous. CDR1 and CDR2 from the germline V gene are SGHNT and YYREEE (reference sequence). The CDR3 extends over 16 amino acids. Deletions cut 2 bases from V and 2 bases from J, with 17 bases between. Together with reference TRBV5-4 and TRBJ2-7, the CDR3 gives the full variable domain: ETGVTQSPTHLIKTRGQQVTLRCSSQSGHNTVSWYQQALGQGPQFIFQYYREEENGRGNFPPRFSGLQFPNYSSELNVNALELDDSALYLCASSLGPDRVAYEQYFGPGTRLTVT.

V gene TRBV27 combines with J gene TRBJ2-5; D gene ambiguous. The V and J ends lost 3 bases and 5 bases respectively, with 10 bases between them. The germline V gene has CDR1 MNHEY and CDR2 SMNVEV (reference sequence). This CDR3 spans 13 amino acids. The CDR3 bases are TGTGCCAGCAGTTTCGGACCGTGGGAGACCCAGTACTTC. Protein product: CASSFGPWETQYF.

CDR3 residues: CASSADRVQPQHF. Written as DNA, the CDR3 is TGTGCCAGCAGTGCGGACAGAGTTCAGCCCCAGCATTTT. The gene calls are TRBV28 and TRBJ1-5; weak D call: TRBD1 (6 bases). Between the trimmed V and J ends, which lost 5 bases and 6 bases, there was a span of 11 bases. Germline CDR1 and CDR2: MDHEN and SYDVKM. The CDR3 runs 13 residues.

CDR3 coding DNA: TGCGCCAGCAGCCCCGGGGGGAGTAGCAATCAGCCCCAGCATTTT. This gives the protein CASSPGGSSNQPQHF. The V gene is TRBV5-1, the J gene TRBJ1-5; perhaps TRBD1 as D (5 bases). V was shortened by 4 bases and J by 0 bases, with 11 bases between the two germline ends. The CDR3 contains 15 residues. Per the germline V gene, CDR1 is SGHRS and CDR2 is YFSETQ.